This TCR beta chain comes out of a study of control samples from healthy donors and cancer patients. The data were produced by immunoSEQ multiplex PCR, yet TCRdb's version contains in-frame clones alone and is incomplete. The sample records about 140,000 clones, more than 85% being singletons. CDR1 LNHDA and CDR2 SQIVND come from the germline V gene (reference sequence). V was clipped by 9 bases and J by 0 bases, with 14 bases between them. CDR3 length: 14 amino acids. The TCR sequence derives from a man aged 25 to 45 in good health. Sequences were obtained from blood. The chain is built from TRBV19 and TRBJ1-1; D gene uncertain. The CDR3: CASAIGSLNTEAFF. CDR3 nucleotide sequence: TGTGCCAGCGCCATTGGTTCTCTGAACACTGAAGCTTTCTTT.